These T cell receptor beta chains were read from a single sample in a study of blood T cell repertoires in COVID-19. The assay was immunoSEQ multiplex PCR, and TCRdb's table has in-frame clones only and misses some. The top ten hold 3% of the sample, which has around 160,000 clones, just under 85% seen once. Specimen: peripheral blood. The receptors were gathered from a woman between 35 and 50 years old with active or convalescent COVID-19. Each CDR3 is given with its conserved first and last residue. D genes are given only for firm matches. Part of the rows lack a size; the others show once, few, many or a class for expanded clones.

size: NA
V: TRBV28
J: TRBJ2-7
D: NA
length: 14
DNA: TGTGCCAGCGGCAGGCGGGTAGGGCCCTACGAGCAGTACTTC
CDR3: CASGRRVGPYEQYF

size: NA
V: TRBV6-2/TRBV6-3
J: TRBJ2-7
D: NA
length: 13
DNA: TGTGCCAGCAGTTACTATCCCCAATCCGAGCAGTACTTC
CDR3: CASSYYPQSEQYF

size: NA
V: TRBV7-9
J: TRBJ1-4
D: TRBD1
length: 19
DNA: TGTGCCAGCAGCCCCGGGAGCACAGGGGGCACAAGGTTTAGAGAAAAACTGTTTTTT
CDR3: CASSPGSTGGTRFREKLFF

size: NA
V: TRBV3-1/TRBV3-2
J: TRBJ1-5
D: NA
length: 15
DNA: TGTGCCAGCAGCCAAGACCTTCCAGGGAAAGGGGCCCAGCATTTT
CDR3: CASSQDLPGKGAQHF

size: NA
V: TRBV11-3
J: TRBJ2-1
D: TRBD2
length: 16
DNA: TGTGCCAGCAGCCTGCACAATAGCGGGCCCTACAATGAGCAGTTCTTC
CDR3: CASSLHNSGPYNEQFF

size: NA
V: TRBV27
J: TRBJ1-4
D: NA
length: 15
DNA: TGTGCCAGCAGTTTATCTCCAGGCATTAATGAAAAACTGTTTTTT
CDR3: CASSLSPGINEKLFF

size: NA
V: TRBV20-1
J: TRBJ1-2
D: TRBD1
length: 14
DNA: TGCAGTGCTAGTCTCCTACAGGGGGCGTCGGGCTACACCTTC
CDR3: CSASLLQGASGYTF

size: NA
V: TRBV28
J: TRBJ1-1
D: TRBD1
length: 16
DNA: TGTGCCAGCAGGACCCTAGACAGGGGAAAAAACACTGAAGCTTTCTTT
CDR3: CASRTLDRGKNTEAFF

size: NA
V: TRBV24-1
J: TRBJ2-1
D: TRBD2
length: 17
DNA: TGTGCCACCAGTGATTTGCCGGCTAGCGGGAGGTACAATGAGCAGTTCTTC
CDR3: CATSDLPASGRYNEQFF

size: NA
V: TRBV9
J: TRBJ1-1
D: NA
length: 13
DNA: TGTGCCAGCAGCGTAGAAGGGGACACTGAAGCTTTCTTT
CDR3: CASSVEGDTEAFF

size: NA
V: TRBV21-1
J: TRBJ2-4
D: NA
length: 12
DNA: TGTGCCAGCAAGGGGGGGCGTATCATTCAGTACTTC
CDR3: CASKGGRIIQYF

size: NA
V: TRBV19
J: TRBJ1-1
D: NA
length: 12
DNA: TGTGCCAGTAGTAAGACTTGGACTGAAGCTTTCTTT
CDR3: CASSKTWTEAFF

size: NA
V: TRBV12-3/TRBV12-4
J: TRBJ2-1
D: NA
length: 13
DNA: TGTGCCAGCACCCCCCCAGCGATCAATGAGCAGTTCTTC
CDR3: CASTPPAINEQFF

size: once
V: TRBV12-3/TRBV12-4
J: TRBJ2-3
D: TRBD2
length: 13
DNA: TGTGCCAGCAGTTCCCGGGGGGGAGATACGCAGTATTTT
CDR3: CASSSRGGDTQYF

size: NA
V: TRBV7-9
J: TRBJ2-1
D: TRBD2
length: 14
DNA: TGTGCCAGCCGGGGGACTAGCGGGTACAATGAGCAGTTCTTC
CDR3: CASRGTSGYNEQFF

size: once
V: TRBV18
J: TRBJ2-1
D: TRBD2
length: 15
DNA: TGTGCCAGCTCACCAACGGGGGGGGGCTACAATGAGCAGTTCTTC
CDR3: CASSPTGGGYNEQFF

size: NA
V: TRBV6-6
J: TRBJ2-3
D: TRBD2
length: 15
DNA: TGTGCCAGCTACCCAGCGGGGGGGCAGGCGGATACGCAGTATTTT
CDR3: CASYPAGGQADTQYF

size: NA
V: TRBV28
J: TRBJ2-7
D: NA
length: 14
DNA: TGTGCCAGCAGTTTGTGGGGACTCTCCTACGAGCAGTACTTC
CDR3: CASSLWGLSYEQYF

size: few
V: TRBV4-3
J: TRBJ2-7
D: TRBD1
length: 15
DNA: TGCGCCAGCAGCCAAGAGGGACAGGGGGCCTACGAGCAGTACTTC
CDR3: CASSQEGQGAYEQYF

size: NA
V: TRBV18
J: TRBJ1-1
D: NA
length: 11
DNA: TGTGCCAGCTCGTCGTCGACTGAAGCTTTCTTT
CDR3: CASSSSTEAFF